This T cell receptor beta chain was obtained from a study of beta chain features in type 1 diabetes. In the study overall: Patients were similar to healthy donors in age and gender (as well as in cell yields).

Regarding the study as a whole: These data did not resolve whether HLA type affects TCRB rearrangement. Type 1 diabetes patients had moderately but significantly shorter TCRB CDR3s in all four CD4+ subsets.

There are 16 residues in the CDR3. The V gene's germline CDR1 is SGHRS and CDR2 YFSETQ. V lost 3 bases to trimming and J lost 3 bases; unmatched junction nucleotides: 6. Heparinised blood was drawn once per donor, averaging roughly 120 mL. All of the isolated RNA was reverse transcribed, so expressed TCRB transcripts were sequenced. This table comes from immunoSEQ multiplex PCR, and its TCRdb copy is limited to in-frame clones, with some not included. The profile covers more than 300,000 clones, with 10% to 15% appearing a single time and around 0.0099% taken by the ten largest. The table lists this clone with a few counts. Its antigen is as yet unknown.

The receptor's source is a woman aged 18-29 years with type 1 diabetes. The chain employs TRBV5-1 and TRBJ2-2, with 9 positions matching TRBD1. The sample comprised naive CD4+ T cells from blood. The CDR3 coding sequence is TGCGCCAGCAGCTGGACGGGACAGGGTGACACCGGGGAGCTGTTTTTT. Its protein product is CASSWTGQGDTGELFF.